This T cell receptor beta chain was found in a study of shared clonotypes between healthy human individuals. Whole-study findings and limits: Read depth was anticipated to influence clonotype sharing among donors. A small donor pool kept down the genetic and exposure-history diversity that was represented.

In this sample, this clone turned up a few times. Antigen unknown. Other DNA sequences in the same sample also yield this CDR3. The CDR3 is 15 amino acids. The trim removed 0 bases at V and 3 bases at J, leaving 0 bases unmatched. CDR1 and CDR2 from the germline V gene are MRHNA and SNTAGT. Only Caucasian adults living in Nashville, Tennessee served as donors. Sequencing of unsorted PBMC DNA was carried out using ten immunoSEQ deep assay plates. Here immunoSEQ multiplex PCR was the method, and the copy in TCRdb shows in-frame clones only, minus some. The sample records some 450,000 clones, about 74% being singletons.

This TCR was recovered from a woman aged 40 to 50 in good health. Some clones in this sample may be carry-over from other donors' samples. V is TRBV6-4 and J is TRBJ2-1, with 9 bases identical to TRBD2. The specimen sequenced was PBMCs. This CDR3 is CASSDSAGGYNEQFF. CDR3 nucleotides: TGTGCCAGCAGTGACTCAGCGGGAGGCTACAATGAGCAGTTCTTC.